Each of the 13 T cell receptor beta chains below was sequenced from the same sample in a study of blood T cells in healthy people across ages. The second PCR ran about 6 to 11 cycles with a sample-barcoded 5' primer and J-beta primers. TCRdb called the 5' RACE reads again in MiXCR, with one record for every CDR3 protein. The sample lists approximately 700,000 distinct CDR3 sequences; about a third were seen once. Sequencing was done on a sample of blood. The source of these receptors is a woman older than 75 in good health.

The sample holds many counts of this clonotype. V gene TRBV7-9 combines with J gene TRBJ1-2; 10 bases are shared with TRBD1. V shed 1 base, J shed 7 bases, and the junction held 3 bases outside the gene matches. Germline V gene data show CDR1 as SEHNR and CDR2 as FQNEAQ (reference sequence). The CDR3 is 14 residues long. The CDR3 region has the DNA TGTGCCAGCAGCTTAGTGGACAGGGGGGCTGGCTACACCTTC. Protein: CASSLVDRGAGYTF.

V usage is TRBV19 and J usage is TRBJ2-5; tentatively, D is TRBD2 (5 bases). The CDR3 is made up of 14 amino acids. V was shortened by 6 bases and J by 6 bases, with 17 bases between the two germline ends. CDR1 is LNHDA and CDR2 is SQIVND in the germline V gene (reference sequence). Here the CDR3 reads CASRSVGDRQTQYF. The CDR3 DNA reads as TGTGCCAGTAGGTCCGTGGGAGACCGACAGACCCAGTACTTC.

Worth noting for this clonotype: A single base separates this from a much larger clone, so it may be a read error. The DNA of the CDR3 is TGTGCCTGGAGTGTACGGGATGGCTACACCTTC. Translated: CAWSVRDGYTF. This sequence joins TRBV30 and TRBJ1-2; no clear D. The CDR3 spans 11 residues. CDR1 and CDR2 (germline): GTSNPN, SVGIG (reference sequence). The V and J ends lost 0 bases and 6 bases respectively, with 5 bases between them.

The gene calls are TRBV2 and TRBJ2-5; 8 nucleotides line up with TRBD2. The trim removed 6 bases at V and 2 bases at J, leaving 2 bases unmatched. The V gene's germline CDR1 is SNHLY and CDR2 FYNNEI. The CDR3 spans 13 residues. CDR3 nucleotides: TGTGCCAGCAGGCGGGGGGTACAAGAGACCCAGTACTTC. Translated, it gives CASRRGVQETQYF.

A few counts support this clonotype. The chain is built from TRBV3-1 and TRBJ2-5; D is possibly TRBD1 or TRBD2 (7 bases each). The CDR3 runs to 15 residues. V dropped 5 bases and J dropped 4 bases, with 17 bases sitting between them. Germline lookup yields CDR1 LGHDT and CDR2 YNNKEL (reference sequence). DNA for the CDR3: TGTGCCAGCAGCTCCAGGGGGGGGGGGCGAGAGACCCAGTACTTC. Its protein is CASSSRGGGRETQYF.

The chain employs TRBV5-1 and TRBJ1-2; D remains unclear. The CDR3 extends over 14 amino acids. Trimming cost V 4 bases and J 2 bases, with 12 bases left between them. Germline lookup yields CDR1 SGHRS and CDR2 YFSETQ. Here the CDR3 reads CASSPSRGNYGYTF. CDR3 nucleotide sequence: TGCGCCAGCAGCCCAAGTAGAGGGAACTATGGCTACACCTTC.

This clonotype showed up many times. This chain links TRBV7-9 with TRBJ2-7, with no clear D. The germline gives CDR1 SEHNR, CDR2 FQNEAQ (reference sequence). The CDR3 is 13 residues long. Deletions cut 4 bases from V and 3 bases from J, with 10 bases between. CDR3 loop: CASSYSPVYEQYF. The CDR3 region has the DNA TGTGCCAGCAGCTACTCCCCCGTCTACGAGCAGTACTTC. Based on the CDR3 plus reference TRBV7-9 and TRBJ2-7, the full variable domain is DTGVSQNPRHKITKRGQNVTFRCDPISEHNRLYWYRQTLGQGPEFLTYFQNEAQLEKSRLLSDRFSAERPKGSFSTLEIQRTEQGDSAMYLCASSYSPVYEQYFGPGTRLTVT.

This clonotype was picked up many times. The chain employs TRBV6-5 and TRBJ2-2; a possible D gene is TRBD1 (5 bases). The CDR3 sequence is 14 residues long. Trimming pared 2 bases from V and 6 bases from J, leaving 10 bases between. Per the germline V gene, CDR1 is MNHEY and CDR2 is SVGAGI. The CDR3 nucleotides are TGTGCCAGCAGTTACGACCGCAGGGCCGGGGAGCTGTTTTTT. Its translation is CASSYDRRAGELFF.

V and J are TRBV10-3 and TRBJ1-2; D unclear. CDR1 ENHRY and CDR2 SYGVKD come from the germline V gene. Trimming cost V 10 bases and J 8 bases, with 11 bases left between them. The CDR3 contains 10 residues. The CDR3 DNA is TGTGCCACACCCGGCGGAGGCTACACCTTC. It yields the protein CATPGGGYTF.

The chain recombines TRBV28 with TRBJ1-6, with D possibly matching TRBD1 (6 bases). The ends were cut back, 3 bases at V and 9 bases at J, with 12 bases in the middle. This CDR3 is built from 14 residues. From germline, CDR1 is MDHEN and CDR2 SYDVKM. The CDR3 is CASSLARGSSPLHF. The CDR3 region has the DNA TGTGCCAGCAGTTTGGCCAGGGGAAGTTCACCCCTCCACTTT.

This clonotype was detected many times. The gene calls are TRBV5-1 and TRBJ2-7, with 8 bases lining up with TRBD2. The CDR3 has 16 amino acids. Germline V lookup: CDR1 SGHRS, CDR2 YFSETQ. Unmatched junction bases numbered 8, after V lost 0 bases and J lost 3 bases. The CDR3, as DNA: TGCGCCAGCAGCTTGGACGTCGGGGGGGCCTTCTACGAGCAGTACTTC. It specifies CASSLDVGGAFYEQYF. Full variable domain (missing parts from reference TRBV5-1 and TRBJ2-7): KAGVTQTPRYLIKTRGQQVTLSCSPISGHRSVSWYQQTPGQGLQFLFEYFSETQRNKGNFPGRFSGRQFSNSRSEMNVSTLELGDSALYLCASSLDVGGAFYEQYFGPGTRLTVT.

This clonotype was seen many times. This chain connects TRBV7-9 to TRBJ2-6; D remains ambiguous. The CDR3 length is 15 residues. Germline lookup yields CDR1 SEHNR and CDR2 FQNEAQ (reference sequence). The V and J ends lost 3 bases and 0 bases respectively, with 6 bases between them. CDR3 DNA sequence: TGTGCCAGCAGCTTTTTCAGCTCTGGGGCCAACGTCCTGACTTTC. This sequence encodes CASSFFSSGANVLTF.

The rearrangement uses TRBV7-2 and TRBJ2-5; 7 bases align to TRBD1. The ends lost 4 bases at V and 2 bases at J; junction bases unmatched: 10. CDR3 length equals 16 residues. Germline loops: CDR1 SGHTA, CDR2 FQGNSA. The CDR3: CASSYWPMGQQETQYF. Written as DNA, the CDR3 is TGTGCCAGCAGCTATTGGCCGATGGGACAGCAAGAGACCCAGTACTTC.